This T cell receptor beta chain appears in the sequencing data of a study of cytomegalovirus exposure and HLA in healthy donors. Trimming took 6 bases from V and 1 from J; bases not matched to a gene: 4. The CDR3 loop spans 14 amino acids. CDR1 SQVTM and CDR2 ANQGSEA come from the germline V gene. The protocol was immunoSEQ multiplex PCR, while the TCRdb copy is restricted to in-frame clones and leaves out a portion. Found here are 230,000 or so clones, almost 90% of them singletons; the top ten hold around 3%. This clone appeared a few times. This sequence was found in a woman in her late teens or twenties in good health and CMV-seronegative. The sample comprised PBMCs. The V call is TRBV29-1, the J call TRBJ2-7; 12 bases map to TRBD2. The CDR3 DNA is TGCAGCGTCAACGGACTAGCGGGATCCTACGAGCAGTACTTC. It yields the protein CSVNGLAGSYEQYF.